This T cell receptor beta chain appears in the sequencing data of a study of cytomegalovirus exposure and HLA in healthy donors. The germline gives CDR1 SGDLS, CDR2 YYNGEE. With 4 bases clipped from V and 6 bases from J, the junction kept 7 bases outside the gene matches. The CDR3 is 16 amino acids. As for this clone: Its cognate antigen is unknown.

PCR amplification relied on 60 Vbeta primers (plus 13 Jbeta primers). The data were produced by immunoSEQ multiplex PCR, yet TCRdb's version contains in-frame clones alone and is incomplete. Among roughly 99,000 clones listed, 81% were seen once. Study-wide points: For most subjects, TCR beta sequences were reported to predict HLA-A and HLA-B alleles with accuracy. Several V segments, TRBV6-2 and TRBV6-3 among them, could not be told apart and were dropped.

Sequencing was performed on PBMCs. This sequence originates from a man between 25 and 39 years old in good health and CMV-seronegative. This chain joins TRBV9 and TRBJ2-3; 14 bases line up with TRBD2. As DNA, the CDR3 is TGTGCCAGCAGCCCGACTAGCGGGGGGGCCGCGGATACGCAGTATTTT. Translation: CASSPTSGGAADTQYF.